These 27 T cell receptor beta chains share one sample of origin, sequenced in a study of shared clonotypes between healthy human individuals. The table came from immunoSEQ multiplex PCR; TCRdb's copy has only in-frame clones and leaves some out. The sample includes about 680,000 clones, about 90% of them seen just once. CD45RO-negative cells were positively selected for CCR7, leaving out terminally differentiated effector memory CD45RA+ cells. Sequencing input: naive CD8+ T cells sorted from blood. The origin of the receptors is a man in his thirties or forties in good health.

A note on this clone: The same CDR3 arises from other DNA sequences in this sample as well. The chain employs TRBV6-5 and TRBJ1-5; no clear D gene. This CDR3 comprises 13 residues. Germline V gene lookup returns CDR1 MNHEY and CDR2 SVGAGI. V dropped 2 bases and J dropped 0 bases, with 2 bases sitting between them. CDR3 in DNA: TGTGCCAGCAGTTACAGTAGCAATCAGCCCCAGCATTTT. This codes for CASSYSSNQPQHF.

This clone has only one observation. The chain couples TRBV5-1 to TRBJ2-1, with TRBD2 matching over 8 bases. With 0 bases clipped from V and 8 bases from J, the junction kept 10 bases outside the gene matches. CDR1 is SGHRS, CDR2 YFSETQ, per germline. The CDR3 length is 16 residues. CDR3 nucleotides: TGCGCCAGCAGCTTGGTTTTAGCGGGACTATTCGATGAGCAGTTCTTC. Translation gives CASSLVLAGLFDEQFF. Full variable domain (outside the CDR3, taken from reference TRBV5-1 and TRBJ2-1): KAGVTQTPRYLIKTRGQQVTLSCSPISGHRSVSWYQQTPGQGLQFLFEYFSETQRNKGNFPGRFSGRQFSNSRSEMNVSTLELGDSALYLCASSLVLAGLFDEQFFGPGTRLTVL.

The CDR3 DNA is TGTGCCAGTTCGCAAGTCGGGCTAGCGGGAGACGAGCAGTACTTC. Its translation: CASSQVGLAGDEQYF. The chain employs TRBV9 and TRBJ2-7, with 10 bases identical to TRBD2. From germline, CDR1 is SGDLS and CDR2 YYNGEE. V was clipped by 8 bases and J by 5 bases; unmatched bases: 13. The CDR3 contains 15 residues.

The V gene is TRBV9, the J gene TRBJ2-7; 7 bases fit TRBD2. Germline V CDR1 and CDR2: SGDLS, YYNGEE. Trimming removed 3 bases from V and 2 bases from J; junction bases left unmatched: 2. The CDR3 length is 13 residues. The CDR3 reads CASSASGTYEQYF. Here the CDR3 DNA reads TGTGCCAGCAGCGCCAGCGGGACCTACGAGCAGTACTTC. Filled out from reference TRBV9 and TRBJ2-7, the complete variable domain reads DSGVTQTPKHLITATGQRVTLRCSPRSGDLSVYWYQQSLDQGLQFLIQYYNGEERAKGNILERFSAQQFPDLHSELNLSSLELGDSALYFCASSASGTYEQYFGPGTRLTVT.

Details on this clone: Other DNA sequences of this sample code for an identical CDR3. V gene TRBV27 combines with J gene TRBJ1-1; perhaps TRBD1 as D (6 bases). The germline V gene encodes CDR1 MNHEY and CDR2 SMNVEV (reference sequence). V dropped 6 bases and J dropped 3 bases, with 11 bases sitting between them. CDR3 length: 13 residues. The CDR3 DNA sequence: TGTGCCAGCAGCCAGGGACAATACACTGAAGCTTTCTTT. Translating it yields CASSQGQYTEAFF.

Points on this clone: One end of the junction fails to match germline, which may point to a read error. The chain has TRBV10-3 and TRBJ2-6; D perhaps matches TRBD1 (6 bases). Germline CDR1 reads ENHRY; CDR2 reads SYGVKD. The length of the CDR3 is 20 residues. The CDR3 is CAISESIGAGVSPGANVPTF. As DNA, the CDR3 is TGTGCCATCAGTGAGTCGATCGGGGCAGGGGTCAGCCCTGGGGCCAACGTCCCGACTTTC.

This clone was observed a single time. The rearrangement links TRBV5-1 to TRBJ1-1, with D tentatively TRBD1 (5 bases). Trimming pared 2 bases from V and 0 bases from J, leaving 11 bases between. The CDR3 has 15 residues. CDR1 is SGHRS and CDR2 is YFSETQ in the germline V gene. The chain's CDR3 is CASSLWGFMNTEAFF. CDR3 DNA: TGCGCCAGCAGCTTATGGGGGTTCATGAACACTGAAGCTTTCTTT.

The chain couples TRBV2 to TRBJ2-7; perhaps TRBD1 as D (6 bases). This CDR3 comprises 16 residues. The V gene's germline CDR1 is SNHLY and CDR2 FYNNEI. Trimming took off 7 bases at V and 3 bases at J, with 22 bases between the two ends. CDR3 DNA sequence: TGTGCCAGCACCGACGTTGGGACACAACCATTCTACGAGCAGTACTTC. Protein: CASTDVGTQPFYEQYF.

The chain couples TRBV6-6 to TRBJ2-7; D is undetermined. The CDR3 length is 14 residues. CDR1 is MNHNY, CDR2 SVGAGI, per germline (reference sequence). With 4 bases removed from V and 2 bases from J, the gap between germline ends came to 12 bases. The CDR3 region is CASSSFLETYEQYF. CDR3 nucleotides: TGTGCCAGCAGTTCCTTTTTGGAGACCTACGAGCAGTACTTC.

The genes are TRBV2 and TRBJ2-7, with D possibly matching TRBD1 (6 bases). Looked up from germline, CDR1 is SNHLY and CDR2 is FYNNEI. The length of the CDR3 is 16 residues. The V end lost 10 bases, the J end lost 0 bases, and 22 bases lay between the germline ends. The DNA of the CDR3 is TGTGCCACCATTCGACAGGAGAGGAGTTTCTCCTACGAGCAGTACTTC. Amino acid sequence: CATIRQERSFSYEQYF. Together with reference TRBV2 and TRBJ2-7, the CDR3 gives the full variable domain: EPEVTQTPSHQVTQMGQEVILRCVPISNHLYFYWYRQILGQKVEFLVSFYNNEISEKSEIFDDQFSVERPDGSNFTLKIRSTKLEDSAMYFCATIRQERSFSYEQYFGPGTRLTVT.

The CDR3 DNA is TGTGCCAGTAGTACAGGGCCAGATACGCAGTATTTT. This sequence encodes CASSTGPDTQYF. The chain joins TRBV19 to TRBJ2-3, with TRBD1 as a possible D gene (5 bases). The V end lost 4 bases, the J end lost 4 bases, and 6 bases lay between the germline ends. Germline-derived CDR1 and CDR2 are LNHDA and SQIVND (reference sequence). This CDR3 region has 12 residues.

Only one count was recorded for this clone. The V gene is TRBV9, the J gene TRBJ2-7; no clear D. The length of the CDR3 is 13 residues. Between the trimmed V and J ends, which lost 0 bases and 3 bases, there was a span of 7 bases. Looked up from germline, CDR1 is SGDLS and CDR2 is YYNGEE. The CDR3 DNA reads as TGTGCCAGCAGCGTAGGGGTGTACTACGAGCAGTACTTC. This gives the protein CASSVGVYYEQYF.

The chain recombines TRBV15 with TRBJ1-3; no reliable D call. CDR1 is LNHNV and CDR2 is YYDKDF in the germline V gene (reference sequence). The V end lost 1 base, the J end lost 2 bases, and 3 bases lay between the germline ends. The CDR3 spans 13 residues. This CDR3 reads CATSRVPGNTIYF. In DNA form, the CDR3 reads TGTGCCACCAGCAGAGTCCCTGGAAACACCATATATTTT.

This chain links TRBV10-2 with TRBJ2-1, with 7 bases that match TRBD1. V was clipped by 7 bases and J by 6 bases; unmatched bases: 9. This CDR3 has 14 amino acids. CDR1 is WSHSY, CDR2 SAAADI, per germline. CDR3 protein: CASTRGGAGNEQFF. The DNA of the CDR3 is TGCGCCAGCACGAGAGGGGGCGCGGGCAATGAGCAGTTCTTC.

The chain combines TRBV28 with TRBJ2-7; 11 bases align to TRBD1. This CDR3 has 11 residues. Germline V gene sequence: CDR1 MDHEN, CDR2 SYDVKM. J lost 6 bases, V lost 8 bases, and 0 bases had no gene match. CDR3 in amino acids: CASGTGGEQYF. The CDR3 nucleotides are TGTGCCAGCGGGACAGGGGGCGAGCAGTACTTC.

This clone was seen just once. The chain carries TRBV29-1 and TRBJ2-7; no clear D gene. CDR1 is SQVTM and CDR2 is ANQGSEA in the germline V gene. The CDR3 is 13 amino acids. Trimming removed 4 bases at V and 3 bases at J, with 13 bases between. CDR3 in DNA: TGCAGCGTTGTTCTTGAAAGGAACTACGAGCAGTACTTC. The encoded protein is CSVVLERNYEQYF.

CDR3 in amino acids: CASSQGFGAYEQYF. CDR3 nucleotide sequence: TGTGCCAGCAGCCAAGGCTTTGGGGCCTACGAGCAGTACTTC. This sequence joins TRBV14 and TRBJ2-7; no definite D call. The CDR3 runs 14 residues. Trimming removed 1 base from V and 2 bases from J, with 9 bases in between. Germline CDR1 reads SGHDN; CDR2 reads FVKESK.

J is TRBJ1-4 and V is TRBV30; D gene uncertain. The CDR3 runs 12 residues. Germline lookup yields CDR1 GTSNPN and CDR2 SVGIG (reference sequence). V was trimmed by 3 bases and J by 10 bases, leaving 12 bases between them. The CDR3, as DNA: TGTGCCTGGAGCACCCGATCAGGAAAACTGTTTTTT. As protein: CAWSTRSGKLFF. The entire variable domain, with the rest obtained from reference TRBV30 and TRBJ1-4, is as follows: SQTIHQWPATLVQPVGSPLSLECTVEGTSNPNLYWYRQAAGRGLQLLFYSVGIGQISSEVPQNLSASRPQDRQFILSSKKLLLSDSGFYLCAWSTRSGKLFFGSGTQLSVL.

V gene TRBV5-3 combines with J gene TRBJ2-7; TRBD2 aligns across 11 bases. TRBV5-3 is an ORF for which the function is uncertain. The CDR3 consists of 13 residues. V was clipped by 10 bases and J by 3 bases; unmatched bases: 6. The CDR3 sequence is CAGKGLAGYEQYF. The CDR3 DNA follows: TGTGCCGGTAAAGGACTAGCGGGCTACGAGCAGTACTTC.

CDR3 region: CASSSDRGTSVNEQFF. The DNA of the CDR3 is TGTGCCAGCAGCTCGGACAGGGGGACTAGCGTTAATGAGCAGTTCTTC. This chain links TRBV7-9 with TRBJ2-1; D may be TRBD1 or TRBD2 (10 bases each). Trimming removed 4 bases from V and 7 bases from J, with 20 bases in between. Germline V CDR1 and CDR2: SEHNR, FQNEAQ (reference sequence). The CDR3 sequence is 16 residues long.

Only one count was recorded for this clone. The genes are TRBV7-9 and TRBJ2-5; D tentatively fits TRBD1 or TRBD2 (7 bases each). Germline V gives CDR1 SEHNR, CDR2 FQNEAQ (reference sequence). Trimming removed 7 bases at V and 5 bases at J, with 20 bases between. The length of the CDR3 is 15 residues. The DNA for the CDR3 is TGTGCCAGCACCAAACTTGGGCAGGGGGGGGAGACCCAGTACTTC. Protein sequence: CASTKLGQGGETQYF.

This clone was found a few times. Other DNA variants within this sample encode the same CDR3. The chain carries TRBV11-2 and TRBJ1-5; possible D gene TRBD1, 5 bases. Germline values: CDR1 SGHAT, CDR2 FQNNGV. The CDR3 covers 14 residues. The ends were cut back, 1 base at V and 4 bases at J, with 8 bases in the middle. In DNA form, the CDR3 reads TGTGCCAGCAGCTTAGGGCAGGGAAATCAGCCCCAGCATTTT. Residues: CASSLGQGNQPQHF.

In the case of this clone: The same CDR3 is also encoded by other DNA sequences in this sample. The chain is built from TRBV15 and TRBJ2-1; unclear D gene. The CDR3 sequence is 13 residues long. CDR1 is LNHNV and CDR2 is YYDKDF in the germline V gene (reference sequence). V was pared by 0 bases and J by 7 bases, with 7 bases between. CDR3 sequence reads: CATSRDLSNEQFF. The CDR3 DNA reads TGTGCCACCAGCAGAGATCTGTCGAATGAGCAGTTCTTC.

CDR3 region: CASSDPPRLLSGQYF. The CDR3 nucleotides are TGTGCCAGCAGTGACCCGCCACGGCTGTTATCGGGGCAGTACTTC. This rearrangement joins TRBV25-1 to TRBJ2-7; D remains unclear. Per the germline V gene, CDR1 is MGHDK and CDR2 is SYGVNS. The V gene lost 3 bases and the J gene lost 9 bases, with 21 bases spanning the gap. The CDR3 has 15 amino acids.

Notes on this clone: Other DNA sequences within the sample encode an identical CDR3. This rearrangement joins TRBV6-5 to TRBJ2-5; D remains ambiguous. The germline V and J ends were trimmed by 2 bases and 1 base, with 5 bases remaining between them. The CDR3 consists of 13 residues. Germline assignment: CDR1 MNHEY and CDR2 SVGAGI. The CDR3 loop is CASSYGSQETQYF. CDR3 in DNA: TGTGCCAGCAGTTACGGCAGCCAAGAGACCCAGTACTTC.

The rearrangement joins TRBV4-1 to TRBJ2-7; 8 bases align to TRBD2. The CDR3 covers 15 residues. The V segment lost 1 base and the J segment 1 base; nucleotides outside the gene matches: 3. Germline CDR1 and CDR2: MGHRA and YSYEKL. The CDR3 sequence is CASSQAGLGSYEQYF. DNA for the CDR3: TGCGCCAGCAGCCAAGCGGGACTAGGTTCCTACGAGCAGTACTTC.

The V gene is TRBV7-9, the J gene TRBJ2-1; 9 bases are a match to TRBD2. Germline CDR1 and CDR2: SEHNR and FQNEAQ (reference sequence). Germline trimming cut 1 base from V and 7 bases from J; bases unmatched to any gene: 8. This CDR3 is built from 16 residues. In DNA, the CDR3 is TGTGCCAGCAGCTTAGGCGGTAGCGGGAGTTGGAATGAGCAGTTCTTC. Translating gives CASSLGGSGSWNEQFF.